This T cell receptor (beta chain) was captured in a study of control samples from healthy donors and cancer patients. Trimming took 7 bases from V and 3 from J, leaving 20 bases between them. The CDR3 sequence is 16 residues long. Germline CDR1 reads SNHLY; CDR2 reads FYNNEI. Libraries were prepared by immunoSEQ multiplex PCR; TCRdb keeps only in-frame clonotypes and omits some of them. The data show 65,000 to 95,000 clones, with about 91% seen just once and over 5.5% held by the top ten. The rearrangement links TRBV2 to TRBJ2-3; TRBD2 might be the D (6 bases). Material for sequencing was blood. The TCR comes from a man over 45 in good health. CDR3 residues: CASNHGGLSMTDTQYF. In DNA form, the CDR3 reads TGTGCCAGCAACCACGGGGGTTTAAGCATGACAGATACGCAGTATTTT.